The 17 T cell receptor beta chains presented below share a single source sample, sequenced in a study of blood T cell repertoires in COVID-19. Produced via immunoSEQ multiplex PCR; TCRdb's table is partial and in-frame only. The table shows about 270,000 clones, with roughly 90% occurring only once. The sample comprised peripheral blood. Source of these receptors: a man between 50 and 59 years old with acute or convalescent COVID-19.

The J gene is TRBJ1-1, the V gene TRBV11-3; D possibly corresponds to TRBD1 (5 bases). CDR1 and CDR2 from the germline V gene are SGHNT and YENEEA. The CDR3 contains 13 residues. The germline V and J ends were trimmed by 5 bases and 2 bases, with 9 bases remaining between them. CDR3 DNA sequence: TGTGCCAGCAGCCCCAGGGTAAACACTGAAGCTTTCTTT. Protein sequence: CASSPRVNTEAFF. Full variable domain (rest looked up from reference TRBV11-3 and TRBJ1-1): EAGVVQSPRYKIIEKKQPVAFWCNPISGHNTLYWYLQNLGQGPELLIRYENEEAVDDSQLPKDRFSAERLKGVDSTLKIQPAELGDSAVYLCASSPRVNTEAFFGQGTRLTVV.

CDR3 DNA: TGTGCCAGCAGCCATAGCGGGGCGAACACCGGGGAGCTGTTTTTT. Translating it yields CASSHSGANTGELFF. V gene TRBV7-2 combines with J gene TRBJ2-2; TRBD2 matches 8 bases. Unmatched junction bases numbered 2, after V lost 5 bases and J lost 0 bases. The CDR3 length is 15 residues. The germline V gene has CDR1 SGHTA and CDR2 FQGNSA.

V usage is TRBV15 and J usage is TRBJ1-4; 8 nucleotides align to TRBD1. Trimming at V came to 0 bases and at J to 5 bases, leaving 14 bases not matched to a gene. There are 19 residues in the CDR3. Per germline, CDR1 LNHNV and CDR2 YYDKDF (reference sequence). CDR3 nucleotide sequence: TGTGCCACCAGCAGAGAAAGGGGGATAAGACAGGGGCAGAATGAAAAACTGTTTTTT. This sequence encodes CATSRERGIRQGQNEKLFF.

Here the CDR3 reads CASSLGRGTNQPQHF. DNA for the CDR3: TGTGCCAGCAGCTTGGGCAGGGGCACCAATCAGCCCCAGCATTTT. The rearrangement joins TRBV7-8 to TRBJ1-5; maybe TRBD1 (6 bases). This CDR3 comprises 15 residues. CDR1 is SGHVS, CDR2 FQNEAQ, per germline. Trimming stripped 3 bases from V and 3 bases from J, with 12 bases between.

CDR3 bases: TGCGCCAGCAGCTTCCGGGACAGGGGCTCCGCTGAAGCTTTCTTT. Its translation: CASSFRDRGSAEAFF. The genes are TRBV5-1 and TRBJ1-1; 10 bases match TRBD1. Losses at the gene ends were 2 bases for V and 6 bases for J; bases not matched to a gene: 7. Germline lookup yields CDR1 SGHRS and CDR2 YFSETQ. This CDR3 region has 15 residues.

V gene TRBV4-1 combines with J gene TRBJ1-1; D possibly corresponds to TRBD1 (6 bases). CDR3 length: 15 residues. Trimming stripped 2 bases from V and 4 bases from J, with 14 bases between. CDR1 is MGHRA, CDR2 YSYEKL, per germline. The CDR3 reads CASSQMGGGATEAFF. For the CDR3, the DNA is TGCGCCAGCAGCCAAATGGGCGGGGGGGCCACTGAAGCTTTCTTT.

Concerning this clone itself: The sample holds other DNA sequences that translate to the same CDR3. CDR3 amino acids: CAWSGDRGHNQPQHF. CDR3 sequence (DNA): TGTGCCTGGAGCGGGGACAGGGGGCACAATCAGCCCCAGCATTTT. V is TRBV30 and J is TRBJ1-5; 12 bases line up with TRBD1. CDR3 length: 15 residues. Germline CDR1 GTSNPN, CDR2 SVGIG (reference sequence). The junction had 3 bases not matched to a gene; V was cut back by 3 bases and J by 3 bases.

The CDR3 sequence: CASSSGGYGYTF. DNA of the CDR3: TGTGCCAGCAGCTCAGGGGGTTATGGCTACACCTTC. V usage is TRBV7-9 and J usage is TRBJ1-2, with 7 positions matching TRBD1. This CDR3 region has 12 residues. V trimming: 4 bases; J trimming: 5 bases; junction bases outside the gene matches: 1. The germline CDR1 and CDR2 sequences are SEHNR and FQNEAQ (reference sequence).

V usage is TRBV30 and J usage is TRBJ2-5; no definite D call. The CDR3 is 11 amino acids. The germline V and J ends were trimmed by 2 bases and 2 bases, with 3 bases remaining between them. Per the germline V gene, CDR1 is GTSNPN and CDR2 is SVGIG (reference sequence). This chain's CDR3 is CAWSSQETQYF. CDR3 DNA: TGTGCCTGGAGTTCTCAAGAGACCCAGTACTTC. Combining the CDR3 with reference TRBV30 and TRBJ2-5 gives the whole variable domain SQTIHQWPATLVQPVGSPLSLECTVEGTSNPNLYWYRQAAGRGLQLLFYSVGIGQISSEVPQNLSASRPQDRQFILSSKKLLLSDSGFYLCAWSSQETQYFGPGTRLLVL.

J is TRBJ1-4 and V is TRBV4-2; D perhaps matches TRBD1 (6 bases). The CDR3 runs 16 residues. Between the trimmed V and J ends, which lost 2 bases and 0 bases, there was a span of 10 bases. Germline lookup yields CDR1 LGHNA and CDR2 YNFKEQ. The CDR3 sequence: CASSQRQASTNEKLFF. In nucleotides, the CDR3 is TGTGCCAGCAGCCAACGACAGGCTTCAACTAATGAAAAACTGTTTTTT.

CDR3 DNA sequence: TGTGCCTGGACCAGGGAGGTTGACTATGGCTACACCTTC. Encoded protein: CAWTREVDYGYTF. V is TRBV30 and J is TRBJ1-2; D is perhaps TRBD1 (5 bases). This CDR3 region has 13 residues. Trimming removed 4 bases at V and 3 bases at J, with 12 bases between. CDR1 and CDR2 (germline): GTSNPN, SVGIG (reference sequence).

The chain couples TRBV30 to TRBJ2-5; 7 bases are shared with TRBD1. V was pared by 0 bases and J by 5 bases, with 9 bases of the junction left unmatched. Germline CDR1 reads GTSNPN; CDR2 reads SVGIG (reference sequence). This CDR3 comprises 15 residues. The DNA for the CDR3 is TGTGCCTGGAGTGTACTGGACAGGCTGGGGGAGACCCAGTACTTC. Amino acids: CAWSVLDRLGETQYF.

The rearrangement uses TRBV18 and TRBJ1-1; the match to TRBD1 covers 8 bases. The CDR3 length is 15 residues. Germline values: CDR1 KGHSH, CDR2 LQKENI. J lost 6 bases, V lost 3 bases, and 9 bases had no gene match. CDR3 DNA sequence: TGTGCCAGCTCACCGACAGGGGCCGAGGAGGCTGAAGCTTTCTTT. It codes for CASSPTGAEEAEAFF.

The rearrangement uses TRBV7-2 and TRBJ2-2; no definite D call. The CDR3 runs to 14 residues. CDR1 is SGHTA, CDR2 FQGNSA, per germline. Trimming took off 5 bases at V and 0 bases at J, with 7 bases between the two ends. For the CDR3, the DNA is TGTGCCAGCAGCCCCTTCGCGAACACCGGGGAGCTGTTTTTT. Its protein is CASSPFANTGELFF.

The V call is TRBV5-6, the J call TRBJ2-3; unclear D gene. CDR1 and CDR2 (germline): SGHDT, YYEEEE. The CDR3 runs 16 residues. V gave up 4 bases and J gave up 5 bases, with 20 bases separating them. The CDR3 DNA sequence: TGTGCCAGCAGCCCCACGCGGTTAATTTCGGAAGATACGCAGTATTTT. Encoded protein: CASSPTRLISEDTQYF.

This rearrangement joins TRBV30 to TRBJ2-2; possible D gene TRBD1, 5 bases. The V end was cut by 2 bases, the J end by 4 bases, with 14 bases between. CDR1 is GTSNPN, CDR2 SVGIG, per germline (reference sequence). This CDR3 region has 15 residues. Here the CDR3 reads CAWSRAAGFTGELFF. In DNA, the CDR3 is TGTGCCTGGAGTCGGGCGGCAGGGTTCACCGGGGAGCTGTTTTTT. Drawing the rest from reference TRBV30 and TRBJ2-2, the complete variable domain is SQTIHQWPATLVQPVGSPLSLECTVEGTSNPNLYWYRQAAGRGLQLLFYSVGIGQISSEVPQNLSASRPQDRQFILSSKKLLLSDSGFYLCAWSRAAGFTGELFFGEGSRLTVL.

This chain links TRBV9 with TRBJ1-2; 9 nucleotides align to TRBD1. After removal of 4 bases from V and 4 bases from J, the junction contained 20 bases not matched to a gene. Germline-derived CDR1 and CDR2 are SGDLS and YYNGEE. The CDR3 consists of 19 residues. As DNA, the CDR3 is TGTGCCAGCAGCCGTCCCGGGACAGGGTCCGGCTCGCTCAGCTATGGCTACACCTTC. Its protein product is CASSRPGTGSGSLSYGYTF.